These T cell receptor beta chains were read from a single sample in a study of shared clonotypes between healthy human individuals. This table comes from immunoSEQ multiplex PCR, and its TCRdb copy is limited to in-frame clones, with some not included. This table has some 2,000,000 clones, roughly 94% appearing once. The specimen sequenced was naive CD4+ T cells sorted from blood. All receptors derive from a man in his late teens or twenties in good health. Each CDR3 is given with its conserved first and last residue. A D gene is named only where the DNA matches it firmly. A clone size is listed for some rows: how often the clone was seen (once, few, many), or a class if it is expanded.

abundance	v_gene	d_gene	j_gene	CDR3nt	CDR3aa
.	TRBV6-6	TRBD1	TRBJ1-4	TGTGCCAGCAATGACAGGGGGCATACTAATGAAAAACTGTTTTTT	CASNDRGHTNEKLFF
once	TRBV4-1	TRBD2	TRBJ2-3	TGCGCCAGCAGGAACGGACTAGCGGGGGTCACAGATACGCAGTATTTT	CASRNGLAGVTDTQYF
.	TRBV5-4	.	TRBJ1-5	TGTGCCAGCAGCGTGGACGGAAGCGTTAGTCATGCCCAGCATTTT	CASSVDGSVSHAQHF
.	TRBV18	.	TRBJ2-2	TGTGCCAGCTCACCACGGGCAGGGGAGAACACCGGGGAGCTGTTTTTT	CASSPRAGENTGELFF
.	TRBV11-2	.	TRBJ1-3	TGTGCCAGCAGCTTAGATGGGGTCCCTGGAAACACCATATATTTT	CASSLDGVPGNTIYF
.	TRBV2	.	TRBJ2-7	TGTGCCAGCAGTCTGACTGGCGGGGTCTACGAGCAGTACTTC	CASSLTGGVYEQYF
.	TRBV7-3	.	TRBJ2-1	TGTGCCAGCAGCCCATACACAGGGAAATCCTACAATGAGCAGTTCTTC	CASSPYTGKSYNEQFF
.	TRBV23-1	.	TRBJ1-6	TGCGCCAGCAGGCTCCGTTCTCCGTCCTATAATTCACCCCTCCACTTT	CASRLRSPSYNSPLHF
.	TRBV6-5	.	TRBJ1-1	TGTGCCAGCAGTTACCGAACAGTGAACACTGAAGCTTTCTTT	CASSYRTVNTEAFF
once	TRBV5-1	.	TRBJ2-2	TGCGCCAGCAAAGAGAACACCGGGGAGCTGTTTTTT	CASKENTGELFF
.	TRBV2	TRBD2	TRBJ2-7	TGTGCCAGCAGACCACTCGGGACTAGCTTATCCTACGAGCAGTACTTC	CASRPLGTSLSYEQYF
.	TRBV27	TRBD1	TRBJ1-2	TGTGCCAGCAGAAAGACAGGGGAAAGGTATGGCTACACCTTC	CASRKTGERYGYTF
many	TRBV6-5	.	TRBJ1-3	TGTGCCAGCAGCCGGTCAGGGCCTGGAAACACCATATATTTT	CASSRSGPGNTIYF
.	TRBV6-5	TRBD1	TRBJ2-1	TGTGCCAGCAGTTACCAGTCCACAGGGGGCACTGAGCAGTTCTTC	CASSYQSTGGTEQFF
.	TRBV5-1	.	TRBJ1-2	TGCGCCAGCCGTCCTGAGGGAAATCCCTATGGCTACACCTTC	CASRPEGNPYGYTF
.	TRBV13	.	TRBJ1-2	TGTGCCAGCAGCTCCTGGGGGGGTGCTAACTATGGCTACACCTTC	CASSSWGGANYGYTF
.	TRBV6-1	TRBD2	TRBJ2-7	TGTGCCAGCAAAAAACTAGCGGGGGATTTCTACGAGCAGTACTTC	CASKKLAGDFYEQYF
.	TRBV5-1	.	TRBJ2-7	TGCGCCAGCAGGACCCAGTCCTACGAGCAGTACTTC	CASRTQSYEQYF
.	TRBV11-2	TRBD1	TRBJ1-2	TGTGCCAGCAGCACCTCATACCGGACAGGCGCTAACTCTGGCTACACCTTC	CASSTSYRTGANSGYTF
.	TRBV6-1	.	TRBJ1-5	TGTGCCAGCAGTGAAACCCCCGGCCAACATCAGCCCCAGCATTTT	CASSETPGQHQPQHF
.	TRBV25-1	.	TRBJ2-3	TGTGCCAGCAGTGAACAGGGTAGGATAAGCACAGATACGCAGTATTTT	CASSEQGRISTDTQYF
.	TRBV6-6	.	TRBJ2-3	TGTGCCAGCAGTTACTCATTAGCCACAGATACGCAGTATTTT	CASSYSLATDTQYF
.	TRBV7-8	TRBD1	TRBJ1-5	TGTGCCAGCAGCCAAACCGGGACAGCTTATAGCAATCAGCCCCAGCATTTT	CASSQTGTAYSNQPQHF
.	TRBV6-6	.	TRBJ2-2	TGTGCCAGCAGTTCCCGGGCCTCGAACACCGGGGAGCTGTTTTTT	CASSSRASNTGELFF
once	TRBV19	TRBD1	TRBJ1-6	TGTGCCAGTAGACAACAGGGACAGGTCAATTCACCCCTCCACTTT	CASRQQGQVNSPLHF
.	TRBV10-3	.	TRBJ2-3	TGTGCCATCAGTGAGTCGGAGGGCATAGATACGCAGTATTTT	CAISESEGIDTQYF
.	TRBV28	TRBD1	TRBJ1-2	TGTGCCAGCAGTTTCGAAGGGGGCACCACCTTC	CASSFEGGTTF
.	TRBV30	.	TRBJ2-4	TGTGCCTGGAGTGTACCGGAACTAGCCAAAAACATTCAGTACTTC	CAWSVPELAKNIQYF
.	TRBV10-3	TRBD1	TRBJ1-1	TGTGCCATCAGTGGGACAGGGCGCGCTTTCTTT	CAISGTGRAFF
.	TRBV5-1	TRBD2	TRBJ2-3	TGCGCCAGCAGCTTGGATGGTCTAGCGGCAGATACGCAGTATTTT	CASSLDGLAADTQYF
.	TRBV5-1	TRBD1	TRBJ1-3	TGCGCCAGCAGCTTGGTACTCGGACAGGGGGTTCCTGGAAACACCATATATTTT	CASSLVLGQGVPGNTIYF
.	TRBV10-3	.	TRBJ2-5	TGTGCCATCAGTGATTCAGGGGCAGAGACCCAGTACTTC	CAISDSGAETQYF
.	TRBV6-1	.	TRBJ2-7	TGTGCCAGCAGACAGAGTCCCTACGAGCAGTACTTC	CASRQSPYEQYF
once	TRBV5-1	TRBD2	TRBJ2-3	TGCGCCAGCAGCTTATTAGCGGGGGGTCGCACAGATACGCAGTATTTT	CASSLLAGGRTDTQYF
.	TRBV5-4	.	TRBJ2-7	TGTGCCAGCAGCTTGGGGGGTACGGAACCCAGCTCCTACGAGCAGTACTTC	CASSLGGTEPSSYEQYF
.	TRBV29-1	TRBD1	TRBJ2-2	TGCAGCGTGACGGGACAGGGGAACACCGGGGAGCTGTTTTTT	CSVTGQGNTGELFF
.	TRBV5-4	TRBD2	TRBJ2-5	TGTGCCAGCAGCCCTCGACTAGCGGGTACACAAGAGACCCAGTACTTC	CASSPRLAGTQETQYF
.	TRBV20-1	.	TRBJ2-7	TGCAGTGCTGTCGACTCCTACGAGCAGTACTTC	CSAVDSYEQYF
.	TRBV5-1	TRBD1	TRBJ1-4	TGCGCCAGCAGGCGGACAGGGGCGGAAAAACTGTTTTTT	CASRRTGAEKLFF